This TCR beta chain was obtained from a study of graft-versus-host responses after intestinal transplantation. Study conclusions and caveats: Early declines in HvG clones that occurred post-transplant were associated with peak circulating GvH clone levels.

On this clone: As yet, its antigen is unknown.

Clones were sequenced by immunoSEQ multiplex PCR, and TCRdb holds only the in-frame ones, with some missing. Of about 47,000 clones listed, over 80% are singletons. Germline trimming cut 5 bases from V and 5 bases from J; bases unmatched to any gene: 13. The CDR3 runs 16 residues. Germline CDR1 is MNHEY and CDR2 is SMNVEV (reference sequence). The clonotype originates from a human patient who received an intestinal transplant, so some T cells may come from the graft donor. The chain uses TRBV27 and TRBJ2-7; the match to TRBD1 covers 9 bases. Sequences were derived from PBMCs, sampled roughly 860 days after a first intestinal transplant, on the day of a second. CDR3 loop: CASSTQGAIFSHEQYF. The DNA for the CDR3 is TGTGCCAGCAGTACACAGGGGGCCATCTTCAGTCACGAGCAGTACTTC.